The present T cell receptor (beta chain) was sequenced within a study of CD8 T cells in Susac syndrome. A quantity of roughly 0.5 to 1 ug RNA underwent reverse transcription using random hexamers. TCRdb ran MiXCR on the immunoSEQ multiplex PCR reads and lists one entry per CDR3 protein. Among some 200,000 distinct CDR3 sequences, 90% to 95% were seen once, and the ten largest hold about 0.13%. The germline V gene encodes CDR1 SGHRS and CDR2 YFSETQ. The V end was cut by 1 base, the J end by 8 bases, with 10 bases between. The CDR3 is 13 residues long. Sequenced: CD8+ T cells from PBMCs. This chain connects TRBV5-1 to TRBJ2-1, with D unresolved. This clonotype was obtained from a human donor with multiple sclerosis. CDR3 sequence (DNA): TGCGCCAGCAGCTTGTCAGGATTCGATGAGCAGTTCTTC. Encoded protein: CASSLSGFDEQFF.